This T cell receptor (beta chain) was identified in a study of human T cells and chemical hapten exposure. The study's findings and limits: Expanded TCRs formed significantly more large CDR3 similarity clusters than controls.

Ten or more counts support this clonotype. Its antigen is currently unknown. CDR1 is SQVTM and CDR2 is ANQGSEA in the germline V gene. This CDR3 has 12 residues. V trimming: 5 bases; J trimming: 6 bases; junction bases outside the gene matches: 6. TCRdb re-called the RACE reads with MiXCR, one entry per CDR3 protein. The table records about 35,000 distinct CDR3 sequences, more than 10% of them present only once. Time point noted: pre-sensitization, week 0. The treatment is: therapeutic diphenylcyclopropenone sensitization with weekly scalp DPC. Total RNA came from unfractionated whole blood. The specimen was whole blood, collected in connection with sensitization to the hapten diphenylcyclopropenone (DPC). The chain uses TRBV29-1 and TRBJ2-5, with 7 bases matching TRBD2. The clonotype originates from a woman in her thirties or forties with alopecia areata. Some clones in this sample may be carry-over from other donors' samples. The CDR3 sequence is CSVLRESKTQYF. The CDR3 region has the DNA TGCAGCGTTCTGCGGGAGTCGAAGACCCAGTACTTC.